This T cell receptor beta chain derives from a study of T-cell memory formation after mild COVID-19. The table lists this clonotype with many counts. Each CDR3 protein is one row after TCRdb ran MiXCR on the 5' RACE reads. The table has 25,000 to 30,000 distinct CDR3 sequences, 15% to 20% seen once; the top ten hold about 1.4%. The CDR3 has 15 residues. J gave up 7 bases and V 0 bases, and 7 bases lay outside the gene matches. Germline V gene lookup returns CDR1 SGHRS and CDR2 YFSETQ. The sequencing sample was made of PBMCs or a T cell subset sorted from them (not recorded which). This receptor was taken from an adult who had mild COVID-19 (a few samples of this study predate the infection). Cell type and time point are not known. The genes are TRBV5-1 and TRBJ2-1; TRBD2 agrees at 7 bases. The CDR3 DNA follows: TGCGCCAGCAGCTTGGAGGCGGGAGTGGGGAATGAGCAGTTCTTC. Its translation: CASSLEAGVGNEQFF.